This TCR beta chain was identified during a study of T cell responses to AZD1222 COVID-19 vaccine. Broader study findings: Seropositivity was recorded at baseline in only five to seven AZD1222 recipients. Among vaccine-associated CD4 TCRs, coverage spanned spike, with dominance at 160-218 and 743-854. Donor demographics were predominantly white British with a female majority; clonal diversity may be underestimated. Targets within unmutated variant regions were reportedly found for nearly half of spike-specific TCRs.

Note on this clone: Its specificity is unknown.

Assay: immunoSEQ multiplex PCR; the TCRdb copy retains only in-frame clones and omits some. The sample lists some 140,000 clones, less than 90% occurring once. Germline assignment: CDR1 LGHDT and CDR2 YNNKEL (reference sequence). Trimming shortened V by 1 base and J by 5 bases, and 6 bases separated the two germline ends. This CDR3 region has 13 residues. This chain joins TRBV3-1 (or the pseudogene TRBV3-2) and TRBJ1-3; D remains unclear. This sample comprised peripheral blood, obtained on day 0 of AZD1222 vaccination. The source of this sequence is an adult in good health. The CDR3 sequence is CASSQGGRNTIYF. CDR3 coding DNA: TGTGCCAGCAGCCAAGGTGGACGAAACACCATATATTTT.